Each of the 25 T cell receptor beta chains below was sequenced from the same sample in a study of blood T cell repertoires in COVID-19. Only in-frame clones appear in the TCRdb table, and some are missing; sequencing was by immunoSEQ multiplex PCR. The table records approximately 150,000 clones, more than 80% of them present only once. Sequences were obtained from peripheral blood. These receptors all stem from a woman aged 55-69 years with active COVID-19.

In its sample, this clone was seen once. The CDR3 loop is CASSEGRVWLAGVNEQFF. The CDR3 DNA sequence: TGTGCCAGCAGTGAAGGTCGGGTATGGCTAGCGGGAGTCAATGAGCAGTTCTTC. The chain carries TRBV2 and TRBJ2-1; 10 bases are a match to TRBD2. Germline-derived CDR1 and CDR2 are SNHLY and FYNNEI. There are 18 residues in the CDR3. V was clipped by 1 base and J by 6 bases; unmatched bases: 12.

This clone has a single count. The chain employs TRBV19 and TRBJ1-1; 7 bases line up with TRBD1. The V segment lost 5 bases and the J segment 4 bases; nucleotides outside the gene matches: 7. The CDR3 is 14 residues long. Germline V gives CDR1 LNHDA, CDR2 SQIVND (reference sequence). The CDR3 protein is CASSGTAGGTEAFF. CDR3 in DNA: TGTGCCAGTAGTGGGACAGCGGGAGGCACTGAAGCTTTCTTT.

This chain connects TRBV10-2 to TRBJ2-7; 7 bases are a match to TRBD2. Looked up from germline, CDR1 is WSHSY and CDR2 is SAAADI. With 6 bases clipped from V and 0 bases from J, the junction kept 8 bases outside the gene matches. CDR3 length: 15 residues. CDR3 nucleotide sequence: TGCGCCAGCAGCCCCGAAGCGGGATTCTCCTACGAGCAGTACTTC. It codes for CASSPEAGFSYEQYF.

This chain joins TRBV9 and TRBJ2-1; 8 positions agree with TRBD2. CDR1 is SGDLS, CDR2 YYNGEE, per germline. The CDR3 is made up of 17 amino acids. J was trimmed by 7 bases and V by 0 bases; bases with no gene match: 12. CDR3 in DNA: TGTGCCAGCAGCGTAGAGGCCGTAGCGGGAAGCAGGAATGAGCAGTTCTTC. It is translated as CASSVEAVAGSRNEQFF.

The chain recombines TRBV12-2 with TRBJ2-3; TRBD2 was called by the table and not checked on the DNA. TRBV12-2 is classified as a pseudogene. The CDR3 is 20 amino acids. CDR3 DNA: TGTGCAAGTCGCTTAGCGCCTGCGGGAGGCCTCGAAATAACATCAGATACGCAGTATTTT. It is translated as CASRLAPAGGLEITSDTQYF.

CDR3 nucleotides: TGTGCCAGCAGTTTACATACTAGCTCCTACGAGCAGTACTTC. Translated: CASSLHTSSYEQYF. The chain uses TRBV28 and TRBJ2-7, with a possible D match to TRBD2 (5 bases). The CDR3 is made up of 14 amino acids. V lost 2 bases and J lost 0, with 8 bases in between. In germline, CDR1 is MDHEN, CDR2 SYDVKM.

The DNA for the CDR3 is TGTGCCAGCAGTCAGCTCCTAGGGGCCAGACAAGAGACCCAGTACTTC. This translates into CASSQLLGARQETQYF. This chain connects TRBV27 to TRBJ2-5; possible D gene TRBD1, 5 bases. Per the germline V gene, CDR1 is MNHEY and CDR2 is SMNVEV (reference sequence). V lost 5 bases, J lost 2 bases, and 18 bases lay in between. The CDR3 has 16 amino acids.

The J gene is TRBJ2-3, the V gene TRBV6-5; 8 positions agree with TRBD2. Germline CDR1 MNHEY, CDR2 SVGAGI. The CDR3 length is 15 residues. V gave up 4 bases and J gave up 0 bases; unmatched junction bases: 3. The CDR3 bases are TGTGCCAGCAGTTCCCAGCGGGGGAGCACAGATACGCAGTATTTT. Protein product: CASSSQRGSTDTQYF.

This chain connects TRBV7-9 to TRBJ2-5, with 7 bases that match TRBD1. V lost 4 bases, J lost 5 bases, and 10 bases stayed unmatched. The CDR3 is 15 residues long. Germline lookup yields CDR1 SEHNR and CDR2 FQNEAQ (reference sequence). CDR3 in DNA: TGTGCCAGCAGCTCCCTTAGACAGGGTGGGGAGACCCAGTACTTC. Its protein product is CASSSLRQGGETQYF.

This clone is categorized as medium-sized. The chain uses TRBV5-1 and TRBJ1-6, with TRBD1 identical over 9 bases. The J segment lost 10 bases and the V segment lost 4 bases, leaving 9 bases of the junction unmatched. The CDR3 length is 15 residues. CDR1 is SGHRS and CDR2 is YFSETQ in the germline V gene. As DNA, the CDR3 is TGCGCCAGCAGCGACACCGGGACAGGGTGGTCACCCCTCCACTTT. Translated: CASSDTGTGWSPLHF.

The CDR3: CASSTDTTYEQYF. In DNA, the CDR3 is TGTGCCAGCAGCACCGACACCACCTACGAGCAGTACTTC. The chain links TRBV3-1 (or the pseudogene TRBV3-2) to TRBJ2-7; no firm D call. The V end lost 5 bases, the J end lost 2 bases, and 10 bases lay between the germline ends. The length of the CDR3 is 13 residues. Germline CDR1 LGHDT, CDR2 YNNKEL (reference sequence).

V usage is TRBV5-1 and J usage is TRBJ2-5, with D possibly being TRBD1 (6 bases). Germline values: CDR1 SGHRS, CDR2 YFSETQ. The CDR3 contains 12 residues. Trimming took off 6 bases at V and 5 bases at J, with 11 bases between the two ends. CDR3 nucleotide sequence: TGCGCCAGCACCCATAGGGGGGAGACCCAGTACTTC. This encodes CASTHRGETQYF.

There are a few counts of this clone. The chain carries TRBV4-3 and TRBJ2-7; 7 bases are a match to TRBD1. In germline, CDR1 is LGHNA, CDR2 YSLEER. Trimming took 1 base from V and 2 from J; bases not matched to a gene: 14. This CDR3 has 18 amino acids. CDR3 in DNA: TGCGCCAGCAGCCAAGCATTCCCGGGACAGCATGGGGCCTACGAGCAGTACTTC. As protein: CASSQAFPGQHGAYEQYF.

This clone was seen once. The chain combines TRBV19 with TRBJ2-5; the match to TRBD1 covers 9 bases. Germline CDR1 LNHDA, CDR2 SQIVND (reference sequence). This CDR3 region has 15 residues. The J segment lost 5 bases and the V segment lost 5 bases, leaving 9 bases of the junction unmatched. The CDR3 DNA is TGTGCCAGTAGTCCCTCCGGGACAGGGACGGAGACCCAGTACTTC. This encodes CASSPSGTGTETQYF.

The CDR3 DNA follows: TGTGCCAGCAGCCCCGGCCCCGTAGGGGGCGAGCAGTACTTC. Amino acid sequence: CASSPGPVGGEQYF. J is TRBJ2-7 and V is TRBV5-4; D is perhaps TRBD1 (6 bases). V dropped 4 bases and J dropped 6 bases, with 17 bases sitting between them. The CDR3 is 14 amino acids. The V gene's germline CDR1 is SGHNT and CDR2 YYREEE (reference sequence).

V is TRBV9 and J is TRBJ1-3; 9 nucleotides agree with TRBD1. The V and J ends lost 3 bases and 6 bases, in that order; junction bases with no gene match: 7. The CDR3 is 15 residues long. The germline CDR1 and CDR2 sequences are SGDLS and YYNGEE. The CDR3 region has the DNA TGTGCCAGCAGCGGCCGACGGACAGGGGTAAACACCATATATTTT. The encoded protein is CASSGRRTGVNTIYF.

The chain combines TRBV24-1 with TRBJ2-1; 8 nucleotides match TRBD2. V was clipped by 9 bases and J by 7 bases; unmatched bases: 13. Germline CDR1 KGHDR, CDR2 SFDVKD. The CDR3 covers 15 residues. The CDR3 region is CATSSTGLVGNEQFF. CDR3 nucleotide sequence: TGTGCCACCTCCTCTACGGGACTAGTCGGTAATGAGCAGTTCTTC.

This chain connects TRBV30 to TRBJ2-3; TRBD1 aligns across 8 bases. V shed 5 bases, J shed 4 bases, and the junction held 11 bases outside the gene matches. Per germline, CDR1 GTSNPN and CDR2 SVGIG (reference sequence). CDR3 length equals 15 residues. The CDR3 loop reads CAWHQGAISADTQYF. CDR3 in DNA: TGTGCCTGGCACCAGGGGGCAATCAGCGCAGATACGCAGTATTTT.

The CDR3, as DNA: TGTGCCAGCGACCCCAGGGGGTACTATGGCTACACCTTC. Protein: CASDPRGYYGYTF. V is TRBV21-1 and J is TRBJ1-2; the table's D call of TRBD1 was not tested on the DNA. TRBV21-1 is noted as a pseudogene. This CDR3 comprises 13 residues.

The V call is TRBV11-2, the J call TRBJ2-1; 10 bases fit TRBD1. V was clipped by 1 base and J by 0 bases; unmatched bases: 0. Germline values: CDR1 SGHAT, CDR2 FQNNGV. There are 16 residues in the CDR3. DNA for the CDR3: TGTGCCAGCAGCTTAGGGACAGGGGGCTCCTACAATGAGCAGTTCTTC. It translates to CASSLGTGGSYNEQFF.

The chain uses TRBV3-1 (or the pseudogene TRBV3-2) and TRBJ2-3; 7 bases line up with TRBD1. In germline, CDR1 is LGHDT, CDR2 YNNKEL (reference sequence). The length of the CDR3 is 14 residues. Trimming at V came to 4 bases and at J to 4 bases, leaving 5 bases not matched to a gene. In DNA form, the CDR3 reads TGTGCCAGCAGCCGTAGACAGGGCTCAGATACGCAGTATTTT. It codes for CASSRRQGSDTQYF.

This chain joins TRBV20-1 and TRBJ1-1; D unclear. The V end lost 5 bases, the J end lost 7 bases, and 11 bases lay between the germline ends. This CDR3 contains 11 residues. The germline V gene has CDR1 DFQATT and CDR2 SNEGSKA (reference sequence). For the CDR3, the DNA is TGCAGTGCTCCCGGGAAAATTGAAGCTTTCTTT. Translating gives CSAPGKIEAFF.

A few counts support this clone. V and J are TRBV10-1 and TRBJ2-2, with D tentatively TRBD2 (6 bases). The CDR3 covers 12 residues. The V gene lost 6 bases and the J gene lost 6 bases, with 8 bases spanning the gap. Germline values: CDR1 WNHNN, CDR2 SYGVQD (reference sequence). CDR3 DNA sequence: TGCGCCAGCAGGGGGACTGCCGGGGAGCTGTTTTTT. This sequence encodes CASRGTAGELFF.

The chain joins TRBV10-2 to TRBJ2-7, with 8 bases matching TRBD2. The CDR3 is 16 residues long. J was trimmed by 1 base and V by 7 bases; bases with no gene match: 12. Germline assignment: CDR1 WSHSY and CDR2 SAAADI. The CDR3 DNA follows: TGCGCCAGCACCTGGGCGGGGGGAGGCGTGTCCTACGAGCAGTACTTC. It yields the protein CASTWAGGGVSYEQYF.

V gene TRBV28 combines with J gene TRBJ2-7; TRBD2 aligns across 8 bases. This CDR3 has 13 residues. The V gene's germline CDR1 is MDHEN and CDR2 SYDVKM. Losses at the gene ends were 8 bases for V and 5 bases for J; bases not matched to a gene: 8. The CDR3 region has the DNA TGTGCCAGCGCCCGCGGGAGGTTCAACGAGCAGTACTTC. Translation: CASARGRFNEQYF.